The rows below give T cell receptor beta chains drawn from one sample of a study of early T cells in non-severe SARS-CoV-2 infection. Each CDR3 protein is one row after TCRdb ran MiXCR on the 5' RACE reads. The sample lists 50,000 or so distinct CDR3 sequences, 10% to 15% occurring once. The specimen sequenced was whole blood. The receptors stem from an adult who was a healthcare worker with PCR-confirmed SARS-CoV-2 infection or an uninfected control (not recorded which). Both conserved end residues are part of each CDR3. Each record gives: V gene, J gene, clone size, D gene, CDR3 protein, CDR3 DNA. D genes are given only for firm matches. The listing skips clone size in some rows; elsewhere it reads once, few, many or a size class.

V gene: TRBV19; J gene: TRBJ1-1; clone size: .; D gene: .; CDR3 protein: CATREGNTEAFF; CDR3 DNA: TGTGCCACGAGGGAGGGGAACACTGAAGCTTTCTTT
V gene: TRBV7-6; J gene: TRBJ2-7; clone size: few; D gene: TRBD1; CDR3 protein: CASSPEPGTGLTYEQYF; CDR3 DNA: TGTGCCAGCAGCCCAGAGCCCGGGACAGGGTTAACCTACGAGCAGTACTTC
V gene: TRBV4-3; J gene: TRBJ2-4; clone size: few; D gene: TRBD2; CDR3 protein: CASSQDVARGGLAKNIQYF; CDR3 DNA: TGCGCCAGCAGCCAAGATGTAGCGCGGGGAGGGTTAGCCAAAAACATTCAGTACTTC
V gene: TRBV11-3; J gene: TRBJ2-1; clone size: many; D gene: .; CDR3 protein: CASSLGSASYNEQFF; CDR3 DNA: TGTGCCAGCAGCTTAGGGTCAGCCTCCTACAATGAGCAGTTCTTC
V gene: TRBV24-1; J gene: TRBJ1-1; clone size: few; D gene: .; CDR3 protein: CAAAWGEGEAFF; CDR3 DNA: TGTGCCGCCGCATGGGGCGAGGGTGAAGCTTTCTTT
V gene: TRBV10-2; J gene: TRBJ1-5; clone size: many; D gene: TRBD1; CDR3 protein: CASSESGQTQPQHF; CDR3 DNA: TGCGCCAGCAGTGAGTCGGGACAGACACAGCCCCAGCATTTT
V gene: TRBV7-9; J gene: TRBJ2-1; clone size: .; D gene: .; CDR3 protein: CASSSTTELYNEQFF; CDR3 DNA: TGTGCCAGCAGCTCCACGACAGAGCTCTACAATGAGCAGTTCTTC
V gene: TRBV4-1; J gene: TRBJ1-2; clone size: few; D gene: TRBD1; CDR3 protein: CASSQDSQGASGYTF; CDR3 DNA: TGCGCCAGCAGCCAAGATTCACAGGGGGCGTCGGGCTACACCTTC
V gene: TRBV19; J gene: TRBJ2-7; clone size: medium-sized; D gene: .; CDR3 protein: CATQPTGGINEQYF; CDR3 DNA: TGTGCCACCCAACCCACCGGCGGGATTAACGAGCAGTACTTC
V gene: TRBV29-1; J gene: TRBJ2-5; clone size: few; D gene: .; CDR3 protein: CSATGITQYF; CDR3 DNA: TGCAGCGCTACAGGGATAACCCAGTACTTC
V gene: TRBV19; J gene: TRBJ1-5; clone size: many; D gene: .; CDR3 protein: CASSLFDSRVGQPQHF; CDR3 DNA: TGTGCCAGTAGTCTCTTCGACAGCAGGGTTGGTCAGCCCCAGCATTTT
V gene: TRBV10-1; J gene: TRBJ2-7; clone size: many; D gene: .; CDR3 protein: CASSSHTDPYEQYF; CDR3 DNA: TGCGCCAGCAGTTCCCATACAGACCCCTACGAGCAGTACTTC
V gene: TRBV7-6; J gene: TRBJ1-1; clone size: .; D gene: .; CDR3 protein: CASSLGAGVGNTEAFF; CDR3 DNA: TGTGCCAGCAGCTTAGGGGCCGGGGTTGGGAACACTGAAGCTTTCTTT
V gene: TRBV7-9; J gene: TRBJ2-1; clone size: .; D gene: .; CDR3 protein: CASSRDNEQFF; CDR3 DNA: TGTGCCAGCAGTCGGGACAATGAGCAGTTCTTC
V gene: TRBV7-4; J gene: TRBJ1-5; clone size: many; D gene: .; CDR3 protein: CASSQGLQWAQHF; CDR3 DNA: TGTGCCAGCAGTCAAGGACTACAGTGGGCCCAGCATTTT
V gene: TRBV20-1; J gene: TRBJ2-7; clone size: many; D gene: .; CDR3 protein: CSARDSARARTYEQYF; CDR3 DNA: TGCAGTGCTAGAGATTCGGCCAGGGCAAGGACCTACGAGCAGTACTTC
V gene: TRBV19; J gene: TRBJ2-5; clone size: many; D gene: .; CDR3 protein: CASSSRRREETQYF; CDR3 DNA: TGTGCCAGTAGTTCCCGGAGGAGGGAAGAGACCCAGTACTTC
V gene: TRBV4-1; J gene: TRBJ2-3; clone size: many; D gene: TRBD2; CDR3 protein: CASSTTGGGTDTQYF; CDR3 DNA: TGCGCCAGCTCAACAACGGGAGGGGGCACAGATACGCAGTATTTT
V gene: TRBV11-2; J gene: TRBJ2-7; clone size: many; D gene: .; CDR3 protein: CASSPEGTYEQYF; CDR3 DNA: TGTGCCAGCAGCCCCGAGGGCACCTACGAGCAGTACTTC
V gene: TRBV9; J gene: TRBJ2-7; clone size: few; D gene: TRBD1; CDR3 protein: CASSATGNYEQYF; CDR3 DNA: TGTGCCAGCAGCGCGACAGGGAACTACGAGCAGTACTTC
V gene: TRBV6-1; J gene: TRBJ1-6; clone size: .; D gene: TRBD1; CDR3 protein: CASSDSYRGWNSPLHF; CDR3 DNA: TGTGCCAGCAGTGACTCCTACAGGGGGTGGAATTCACCCCTCCACTTT
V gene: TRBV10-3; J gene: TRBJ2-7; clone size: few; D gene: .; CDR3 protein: CAISVHSLSSYEQYF; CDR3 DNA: TGTGCCATCAGTGTTCACAGCCTATCCTCCTACGAGCAGTACTTC
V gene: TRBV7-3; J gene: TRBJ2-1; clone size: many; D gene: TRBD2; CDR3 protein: CASSPPGLAENNEQFF; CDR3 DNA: TGTGCCAGCAGCCCGCCGGGACTAGCGGAAAACAATGAGCAGTTCTTC
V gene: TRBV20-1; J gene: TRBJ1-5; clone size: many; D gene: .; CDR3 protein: CSAPAARGSNQPQHF; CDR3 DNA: TGCAGTGCCCCCGCAGCCCGGGGGAGCAATCAGCCCCAGCATTTT
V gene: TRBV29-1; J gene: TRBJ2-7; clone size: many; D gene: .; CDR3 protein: CSVIMTDPLYEQYF; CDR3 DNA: TGCAGCGTTATAATGACAGATCCCCTCTACGAGCAGTACTTC
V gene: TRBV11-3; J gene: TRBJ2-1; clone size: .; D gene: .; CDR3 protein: CASSPRNGGDEQFF; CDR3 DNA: TGTGCCAGCAGCCCCCGAAACGGTGGGGATGAGCAGTTCTTC
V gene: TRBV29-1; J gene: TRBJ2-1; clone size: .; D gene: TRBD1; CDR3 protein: CSVEDQDRVSYNEQFF; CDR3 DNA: TGCAGCGTTGAAGATCAGGACAGGGTCTCCTACAATGAGCAGTTCTTC
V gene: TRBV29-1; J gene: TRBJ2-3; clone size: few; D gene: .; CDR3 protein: CSVVGNRHTDTQYF; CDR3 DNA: TGCAGCGTGGTAGGGAACCGGCACACAGATACGCAGTATTTT
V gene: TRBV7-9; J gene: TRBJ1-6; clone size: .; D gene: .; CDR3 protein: CASSTGTAGAPLHF; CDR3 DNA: TGTGCCAGCAGCACCGGGACGGCGGGGGCACCCCTCCACTTT
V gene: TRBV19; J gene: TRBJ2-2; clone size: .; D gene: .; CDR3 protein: CASSMTGRGTGELFF; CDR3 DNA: TGTGCCAGTAGTATGACAGGGCGGGGCACCGGGGAGCTGTTTTTT
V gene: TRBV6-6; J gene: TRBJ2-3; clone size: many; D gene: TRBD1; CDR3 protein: CASSYGQGAPTDTQYF; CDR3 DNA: TGTGCCAGCAGTTACGGACAGGGGGCGCCCACAGATACGCAGTATTTT
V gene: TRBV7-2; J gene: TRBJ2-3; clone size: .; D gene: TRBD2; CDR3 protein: CASSFPRLAGGLGTDTQYF; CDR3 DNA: TGTGCCAGCAGCTTTCCTCGACTAGCGGGGGGGCTGGGTACAGATACGCAGTATTTT